The clone carrying this T cell receptor beta chain occurred once. Its target is unknown. Assay execution proceeded at the deep level. Under the authors' procedure: There were no quality scores in the junction-only immunoSEQ sequences, so filtering differed. Produced via immunoSEQ multiplex PCR; TCRdb's table is partial and in-frame only. V, J and clone size were drawn from that table, and D and trimming were deduced from the DNA. The sample contains some 2,500,000 clones, 93% of which appear only once. This sample stems from a study of shared clonotypes between healthy human individuals. Whole-study findings and limits: Richness estimates generally favored naive over memory subsets.

CDR3 length equals 16 residues. The specimen sequenced was naive CD4+ T cells from PBMCs. The sample's subset: CD45RA+ positively selected. This receptor was obtained from a young man in good health. Some clones in this sample may be carry-over from other donors' samples. J is TRBJ1-2 and V is TRBV21-1. TRBV21-1 is a known pseudogene. The CDR3 protein is CASRGCIATETYGYTF. The CDR3 nucleotides are TGTGCCAGCAGGGGCTGTATAGCTACAGAGACCTATGGCTACACCTTC.